Listed below are T cell receptor beta chains from one sample, sequenced in a study of graft-versus-host responses after intestinal transplantation. Which antigens these TCRs recognize remains unknown. Sequencing was performed with immunoSEQ multiplex PCR; in TCRdb, only in-frame clones are kept and a portion is missing. The sample shows about 110,000 clones, 87% of them seen only once. Sequencing was performed on unstimulated CD4+ T cells sorted from spleen or lymph node cells, taken before transplant. The receptors were sampled from a human donor who was the organ donor for an intestinal transplant. Each CDR3 is given with its conserved first and last residue. The D gene is left open where the match is weak. Rows give clone size only sometimes, using once, few, many, or a class for an expanded clone.

TRBJ2-3 NA NA TRBV11-2 CASSSSGFSDTQYF TGTGCCAGCAGCTCGTCGGGGTTTTCAGATACGCAGTATTTT
TRBJ1-2 NA NA TRBV6-1 CASIRTGGYTF TGTGCCAGCATCCGGACTGGAGGCTACACCTTC
TRBJ2-5 NA TRBD1 TRBV7-9 CASSLAGGRRETQYF TGTGCCAGCAGCTTAGCAGGGGGCAGGAGAGAGACCCAGTACTTC
TRBJ2-7 NA NA TRBV5-4 CASSLGLELWEQYF TGTGCCAGCAGCTTGGGCTTGGAGCTTTGGGAGCAGTACTTC
TRBJ2-7 NA NA TRBV6-5 CASRYRTTSYEQYF TGTGCCAGCAGATACCGGACTACCTCCTACGAGCAGTACTTC
TRBJ2-1 NA NA TRBV4-1 CASSQVYLNYEQFF TGCGCCAGCAGCCAAGTGTATCTAAACTATGAGCAGTTCTTC
TRBJ2-1 once NA TRBV7-2 CASSRFDNEQFF TGTGCCAGCAGCAGGTTCGACAATGAGCAGTTCTTC
TRBJ2-6 NA TRBD1 TRBV27 CASSPLDRGGSGANVLTF TGTGCCAGCAGTCCCTTGGACAGGGGGGGCTCTGGGGCCAACGTCCTGACTTTC
TRBJ1-1 NA NA TRBV11-1 CASSGQQSSATEAFF TGTGCCAGCAGCGGACAACAGTCTAGTGCCACTGAAGCTTTCTTT
TRBJ1-2 NA NA TRBV6-1 CASSGFITNYGYTF TGTGCCAGCAGTGGGTTTATTACTAACTATGGCTACACCTTC
TRBJ1-1 NA NA TRBV6-5 CASGRQTNTEAFF TGTGCCAGCGGTCGACAGACGAACACTGAAGCTTTCTTT
TRBJ1-4 NA TRBD1 TRBV7-2 CASSPTGANEKLFF TGTGCCAGCAGCCCGACAGGGGCTAATGAAAAACTGTTTTTT
TRBJ2-2 once NA TRBV5-1 CASSLDREAGELFF TGCGCCAGCAGCTTGGACAGGGAGGCCGGGGAGCTGTTTTTT
TRBJ2-7 NA TRBD1 TRBV7-3 CASRTAGTGLYEQYF TGTGCCAGCAGGACCGCCGGGACAGGGCTTTACGAGCAGTACTTC
TRBJ2-7 NA NA TRBV4-1 CASSRGADRNPYEQYF TGCGCCAGCAGCCGGGGGGCCGACAGAAACCCTTACGAGCAGTACTTC
TRBJ2-7 NA NA TRBV11-2 CASSLSSYEQYF TGTGCCAGCAGTTTAAGCTCCTACGAGCAGTACTTC
TRBJ2-7 NA NA TRBV11-1 CASSPTAYEQYF TGTGCCAGCAGCCCAACAGCCTACGAGCAGTACTTC
TRBJ1-4 NA NA TRBV19 CASSTTIRDSKREKLFF TGTGCCAGTAGTACCACTATCCGGGACTCCAAAAGAGAAAAACTGTTTTTT
TRBJ2-7 NA NA TRBV9 CASSVAPTSYEQYF TGTGCCAGCAGCGTAGCGCCAACCTCCTACGAGCAGTACTTC
TRBJ2-7 NA NA TRBV11-3 CASSLRAGALYEQYF TGTGCCAGCAGCTTAAGGGCAGGAGCTTTATACGAGCAGTACTTC
TRBJ2-7 NA TRBD1 TRBV2 CASRVGQVGAYEQYF TGTGCCAGCAGGGTGGGACAGGTCGGGGCCTACGAGCAGTACTTC
TRBJ2-6 NA NA TRBV4-2 CASSQEPQGVSGANVLTF TGTGCCAGCAGCCAAGAGCCACAGGGAGTCTCTGGGGCCAACGTCCTGACTTTC
TRBJ2-1 NA NA TRBV7-9 CASSPPPPIGRGQFF TGTGCCAGCAGCCCACCGCCCCCCATAGGACGGGGGCAGTTCTTC
TRBJ2-1 NA NA TRBV18 CASSPLGNEQFF TGTGCCAGCTCACCACTAGGCAATGAGCAGTTCTTC
TRBJ1-6 NA NA TRBV10-2 CASSEIDRNNSPLHF TGCGCCAGCAGTGAAATTGACAGGAATAATTCACCCCTCCACTTT
TRBJ2-7 NA NA TRBV12-5 CASAYGPEGRYEQYF TGTGCTAGTGCCTACGGACCGGAGGGGCGTTACGAGCAGTACTTC
TRBJ2-1 NA NA TRBV5-1 CASSWGGSVYEQFF TGCGCCAGCAGCTGGGGGGGCAGTGTGTATGAGCAGTTCTTC
TRBJ2-2 NA NA TRBV7-2 CAINSGYTGELFF TGTGCCATAAACTCGGGATACACCGGGGAGCTGTTTTTT
TRBJ2-1 NA NA TRBV6-5 CAGSYSNNEQFF TGTGCCGGCAGTTACAGCAACAATGAGCAGTTCTTC
TRBJ1-1 NA NA TRBV6-1 CASSRGKLTEAFF TGTGCCAGCTCGCGCGGGAAGCTCACTGAAGCTTTCTTT
TRBJ2-3 few NA TRBV6-5 CASSWGLGTDTQYF TGTGCCAGCAGTTGGGGACTTGGTACAGATACGCAGTATTTT
TRBJ2-4 NA NA TRBV19 CASSPGPARGNIQYF TGTGCCAGTAGTCCTGGTCCAGCGAGGGGAAACATTCAGTACTTC
TRBJ1-2 few NA TRBV5-1 CASSLVGDGYTF TGCGCCAGCAGCTTGGTTGGGGATGGCTACACCTTC